These T cell receptor beta chains were read from a single sample in a study of blood T cell repertoires in COVID-19. The protocol was immunoSEQ multiplex PCR, while the TCRdb copy is restricted to in-frame clones and leaves out a portion. Among 130,000 to 150,000 clones listed, 65% to 85% were seen once. Sequences were obtained from peripheral blood. All receptors derive from a woman aged 55-70 years with acute or convalescent COVID-19. Both conserved end residues are trimmed from each CDR3.

j_call	v_call	cdr3_aa
TRBJ1-5	TRBV27	ASSPYRGGQPQH
TRBJ2-3	TRBV5-6	ASSIRTSGTDTQY
TRBJ2-1	TRBV7-3	ASSDLSGRPHNEQF
TRBJ1-4	TRBV27	ASRLLGGNEKLF
TRBJ2-2	TRBV10-3	AILDETGELF
TRBJ2-1	TRBV29-1	SVGTANEQF
TRBJ2-1	TRBV5-1	ASSLALGGEQF
TRBJ1-6	TRBV2	ASRRGPGNSPLH
TRBJ1-5	TRBV19	ASSIRGQPQH
TRBJ2-7	TRBV13	ASSLSRTSKYEQY
TRBJ1-3	TRBV6-5	ASRRTGSGNTIY
TRBJ2-1	TRBV28	ASSLNNNEQF
TRBJ2-3	TRBV11-2	ASSREHLAGVSDTQY
TRBJ1-5	TRBV4-1	ASSQDFGRRNQPQH
TRBJ2-5	TRBV4-1	ASSSQPRGLQETQY
TRBJ2-2	TRBV7-3	ATKAGVAAGELF
TRBJ2-3	TRBV5-1	ASRPLGGQDTQY
TRBJ1-1	TRBV11-2	ASSPRGVNTEAF
TRBJ1-5	TRBV19	ASSMTSGQFVSPQH
TRBJ2-5	TRBV7-9	ASSYPQAQETQY
TRBJ2-7	TRBV10-2	ASREGGPYEQY
TRBJ1-2	TRBV29-1	SVVSAAGGGYT
TRBJ1-3	TRBV12-5	ASGLVRDRVIRNSGNTIY
TRBJ2-7	TRBV6-2/TRBV6-3	ASSYASAGTSNYEQY
TRBJ1-1	TRBV29-1	SAVEDRGLGDDTEAF
TRBJ2-7	TRBV28	ATLGGTGAYEQY
TRBJ2-7	TRBV2	ASFLETGFYEQY
TRBJ2-2	TRBV27	ASTPQRDVIGELF
TRBJ2-3	TRBV5-1	ASSWLGTVSTDTQY
TRBJ1-1	TRBV4-1	ASSLLGGVTEAF
TRBJ2-7	TRBV19	ASSIPGPYEQY
TRBJ1-6	TRBV11-2	ASSITRGEVANSPLH
TRBJ2-7	TRBV2	ASSGSSGEYEQY
TRBJ2-2	TRBV27	ASSSSNLAGGTGELF
TRBJ2-1	TRBV5-1	ASSLELAGNEQF
TRBJ2-1	TRBV10-2	ASAADSYNEQF
TRBJ2-6	TRBV10-3	AISEQTGGGGANVLT
TRBJ2-1	TRBV4-2	ASSQDRRHSGEQF
TRBJ2-1	TRBV7-2	ASSPDVSSSPNEQF
TRBJ2-7	TRBV7-6	ASSLKGRVQGKNEQY